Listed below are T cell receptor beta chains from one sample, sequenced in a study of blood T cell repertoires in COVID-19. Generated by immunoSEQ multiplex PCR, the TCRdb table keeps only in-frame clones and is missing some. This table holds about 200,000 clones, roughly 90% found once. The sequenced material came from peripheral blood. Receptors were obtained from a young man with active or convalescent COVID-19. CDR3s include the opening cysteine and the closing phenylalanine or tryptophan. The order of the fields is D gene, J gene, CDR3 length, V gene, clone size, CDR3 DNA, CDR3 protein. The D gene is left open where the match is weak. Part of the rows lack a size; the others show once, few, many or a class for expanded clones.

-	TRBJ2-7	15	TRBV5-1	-	TGCGCCAGCAGCTTGGATGGGACTGGTCCCTACGAGCAGTACTTC	CASSLDGTGPYEQYF
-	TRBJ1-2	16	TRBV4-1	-	TGCGCCAGCAGCAGCCCTACTCCGGGTCTTGGTCATGGCTACACCTTC	CASSSPTPGLGHGYTF
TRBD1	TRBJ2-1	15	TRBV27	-	TGTGCCAGCAGGAACCGGGACAGAGACTACAATGAGCAGTTCTTC	CASRNRDRDYNEQFF
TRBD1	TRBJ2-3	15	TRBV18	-	TGTGCCAGCTCCCCCGGACAGGGTAGCTCAGATACGCAGTATTTT	CASSPGQGSSDTQYF
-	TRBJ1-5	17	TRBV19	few	TGTGCCAGTAGATGGGCGTTGGGAGATAGGAGCAATCAGCCCCAGCATTTT	CASRWALGDRSNQPQHF
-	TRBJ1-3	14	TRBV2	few	TGTGCCAGCAGTGGATACAACTCTGGAAACACCATATATTTT	CASSGYNSGNTIYF
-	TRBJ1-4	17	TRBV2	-	TGTGCCATGACGGGCGGGCGGCTCTCTGCAACTAATGAAAAACTGTTTTTT	CAMTGGRLSATNEKLFF
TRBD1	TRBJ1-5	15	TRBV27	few	TGTGCCAGCTTCGGACAGGGCAGTTACAATCAGCCCCAGCATTTT	CASFGQGSYNQPQHF
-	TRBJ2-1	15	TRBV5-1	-	TGCGCCAGCAGCTTGGGGGACAACTCCTACAATGAGCAGTTCTTC	CASSLGDNSYNEQFF
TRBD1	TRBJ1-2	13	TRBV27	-	TGTGCCAGCAGTTTTGGGACAGGGGAAGGCTACACCTTC	CASSFGTGEGYTF
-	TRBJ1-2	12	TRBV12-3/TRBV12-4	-	TGTGCCAGCAGTTCCTCCAGGGTTGGCTACACCTTC	CASSSSRVGYTF
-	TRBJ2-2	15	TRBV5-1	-	TGCGCCAGCAGCCAGGACAGCTACCTCACCGGGGAGCTGTTTTTT	CASSQDSYLTGELFF
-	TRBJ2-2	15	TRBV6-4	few	TGTGCCAGCAGTGAGGAAAGCGGTCGAGCCGGGGAGCTGTTTTTT	CASSEESGRAGELFF
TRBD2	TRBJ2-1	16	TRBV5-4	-	TGTGCCAGCAGCCTAACTAGCGGGGGCGCTTACAATGAGCAGTTCTTC	CASSLTSGGAYNEQFF
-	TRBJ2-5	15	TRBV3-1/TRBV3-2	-	TGTGCCAGCAGCCAAGATACGAGGTTAGAAGAGACCCAGTACTTC	CASSQDTRLEETQYF